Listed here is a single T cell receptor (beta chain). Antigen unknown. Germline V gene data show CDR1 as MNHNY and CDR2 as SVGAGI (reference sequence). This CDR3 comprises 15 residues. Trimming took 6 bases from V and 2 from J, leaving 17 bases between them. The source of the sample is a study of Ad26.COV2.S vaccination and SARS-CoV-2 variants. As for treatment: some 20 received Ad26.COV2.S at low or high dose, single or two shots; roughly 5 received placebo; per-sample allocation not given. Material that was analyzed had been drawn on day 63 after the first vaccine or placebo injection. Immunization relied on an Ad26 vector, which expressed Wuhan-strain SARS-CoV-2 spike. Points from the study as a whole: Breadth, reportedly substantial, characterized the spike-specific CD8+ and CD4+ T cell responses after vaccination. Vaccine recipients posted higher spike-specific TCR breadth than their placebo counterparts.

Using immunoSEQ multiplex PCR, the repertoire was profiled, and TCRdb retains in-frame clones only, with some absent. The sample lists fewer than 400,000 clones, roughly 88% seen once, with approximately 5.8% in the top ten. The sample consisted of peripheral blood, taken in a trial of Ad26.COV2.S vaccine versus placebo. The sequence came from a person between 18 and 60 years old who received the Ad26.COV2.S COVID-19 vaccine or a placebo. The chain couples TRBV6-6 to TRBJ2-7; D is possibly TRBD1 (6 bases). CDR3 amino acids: CASSPGGPRTYEQYF. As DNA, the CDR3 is TGTGCCAGCAGCCCTGGGGGCCCACGTACCTACGAGCAGTACTTC.